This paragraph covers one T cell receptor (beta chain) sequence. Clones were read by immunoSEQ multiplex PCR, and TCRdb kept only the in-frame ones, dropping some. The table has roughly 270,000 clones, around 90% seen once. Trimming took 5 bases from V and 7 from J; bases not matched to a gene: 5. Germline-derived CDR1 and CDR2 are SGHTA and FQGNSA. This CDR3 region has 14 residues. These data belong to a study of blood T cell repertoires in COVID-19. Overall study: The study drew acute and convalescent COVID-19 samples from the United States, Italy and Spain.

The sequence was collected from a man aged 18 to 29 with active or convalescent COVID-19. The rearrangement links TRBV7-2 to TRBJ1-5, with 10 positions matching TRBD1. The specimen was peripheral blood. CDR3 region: CASSPTGGRQPQHF. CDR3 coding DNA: TGTGCCAGCAGCCCGACAGGGGGCAGGCAGCCCCAGCATTTT.